These 22 T cell receptor beta chains were all obtained from the same sample, sequenced in a study of T cell responses to AZD1222 COVID-19 vaccine. Assay used: immunoSEQ multiplex PCR; TCRdb lists only in-frame clones, some missing. The sample has 97,000 or so clones, 80% to 95% seen once. Sequences were derived from peripheral blood, sampled 28 days after the second AZD1222 dose. The receptor set was obtained from an adult who received the AZD1222 COVID-19 vaccine.

Comments on this clone: At the DNA level, this CDR3 is encoded by other sequences in the same sample as well. The V gene is TRBV9, the J gene TRBJ2-7; TRBD1 is a possible D gene (5 bases). V lost 0 bases and J lost 0, with 10 bases in between. Germline V CDR1 and CDR2: SGDLS, YYNGEE. There are 15 residues in the CDR3. CDR3 amino acids: CASSVDWTTSYEQYF. The DNA of the CDR3 is TGTGCCAGCAGCGTAGATTGGACAACCTCCTACGAGCAGTACTTC.

The table lists this clone with a few counts. V is TRBV7-9 and J is TRBJ1-5; D not resolved. Trimming removed 1 base from V and 4 bases from J, with 8 bases in between. CDR1 and CDR2 from the germline V gene are SEHNR and FQNEAQ (reference sequence). This CDR3 region has 14 residues. The CDR3 region has the DNA TGTGCCAGCAGCTTAGGACGGCCAAATCAGCCCCAGCATTTT. Its translation is CASSLGRPNQPQHF.

This sequence joins TRBV10-3 and TRBJ1-2; D unclear. This CDR3 is built from 13 residues. From germline, CDR1 is ENHRY and CDR2 SYGVKD. V lost 2 bases and J lost 2, with 6 bases in between. The CDR3 DNA reads TGTGCCATCAGTGAGACAGAGAACTATGGCTACACCTTC. This gives the protein CAISETENYGYTF.

The rearrangement links TRBV7-2 to TRBJ1-6; the D is unclear. Trimming removed 4 bases from V and 11 bases from J, with 12 bases in between. The V gene's germline CDR1 is SGHTA and CDR2 FQGNSA. CDR3 length: 13 residues. CDR3 nucleotide sequence: TGTGCCAGCAGCTCCACCAGGTCGACACCCCTCCACTTT. This codes for CASSSTRSTPLHF.

This clone was detected once. The CDR3 DNA follows: TGTGCCACCAGTGACCCCCGTAGGGGGCACAATCAGCCCCAGCATTTT. It yields the protein CATSDPRRGHNQPQHF. V is TRBV24-1 and J is TRBJ1-5; 7 bases are a match to TRBD1. Unmatched junction bases numbered 8, after V lost 4 bases and J lost 3 bases. Germline V gene lookup returns CDR1 KGHDR and CDR2 SFDVKD. The CDR3 runs to 16 residues.

This chain's CDR3 is CSASVARGEQYF. The CDR3 DNA reads as TGCAGTGCTAGTGTCGCGAGAGGGGAGCAGTACTTC. The chain combines TRBV20-1 with TRBJ2-7; TRBD2 might be the D (5 bases). This CDR3 has 12 residues. V lost 3 bases, J lost 7 bases, and 13 bases lay in between. Germline CDR1 is DFQATT and CDR2 is SNEGSKA (reference sequence).

The CDR3 sequence: CASSTRTGVTDTQYF. The CDR3 DNA reads TGTGCCAGCAGCACTCGGACAGGGGTCACAGATACGCAGTATTTT. The gene calls are TRBV21-1 and TRBJ2-3; the listed D gene, TRBD1, was not tested against the DNA. TRBV21-1 is a listed pseudogene. The CDR3 contains 15 residues.

The V and J genes are TRBV7-2 and TRBJ1-5; D is ambiguous. CDR3 length: 14 amino acids. Between the trimmed V and J ends, which lost 3 bases and 3 bases, there was a span of 9 bases. In germline, CDR1 is SGHTA, CDR2 FQGNSA. The CDR3 sequence is CASSFVLFNQPQHF. Here the CDR3 DNA reads TGTGCCAGCAGCTTCGTCTTGTTCAATCAGCCCCAGCATTTT.

V gene TRBV5-5 combines with J gene TRBJ2-3; 13 bases fit TRBD2. CDR3 size: 16 residues. Trimming took 1 base from V and 5 from J; bases not matched to a gene: 4. CDR1 SGHKS and CDR2 YYEKEE come from the germline V gene (reference sequence). CDR3 residues: CASSLTSGRARDTQYF. The CDR3 nucleotides are TGTGCCAGCAGCTTGACTAGCGGGAGGGCCAGAGATACGCAGTATTTT.

This chain uses TRBV7-2 with TRBJ2-4; no reliable D call. The germline V gene has CDR1 SGHTA and CDR2 FQGNSA. Trimming removed 1 base at V and 8 bases at J, with 3 bases between. This CDR3 comprises 11 residues. CDR3 sequence (DNA): TGTGCCAGCAGCTTAGAGGACATTCAGTACTTC. It translates to CASSLEDIQYF.

The rearrangement joins TRBV6-5 to TRBJ1-6, with no clear D. V lost 11 bases, J lost 0 bases, and 14 bases lay in between. The CDR3 consists of 15 residues. Germline V gives CDR1 MNHEY, CDR2 SVGAGI. The CDR3 spells CASAPASSYNSPLHF. The CDR3 DNA reads as TGTGCCTCCGCACCCGCGAGCTCCTATAATTCACCCCTCCACTTT.

The chain employs TRBV19 and TRBJ2-3; 9 nucleotides agree with TRBD2. V was pared by 7 bases and J by 2 bases, with 13 bases of the junction left unmatched. This CDR3 contains 17 residues. Germline CDR1 LNHDA, CDR2 SQIVND (reference sequence). Written as DNA, the CDR3 is TGTGCCAGTACCCCGACTAGCGGAAAAATTCTCACAGATACGCAGTATTTT. This codes for CASTPTSGKILTDTQYF.

The V gene is TRBV5-4, the J gene TRBJ2-3; 9 positions match TRBD1. The germline V gene has CDR1 SGHNT and CDR2 YYREEE (reference sequence). This CDR3 has 15 residues. V gave up 0 bases and J gave up 5 bases; unmatched junction bases: 4. The CDR3 nucleotides are TGTGCCAGCAGCTTGGACAGGGGGCTTCGAGATACGCAGTATTTT. Amino acid sequence: CASSLDRGLRDTQYF.

This clone was detected only once. The chain carries TRBV6-5 and TRBJ2-5, with TRBD2 as a possible D gene (6 bases). CDR1 MNHEY and CDR2 SVGAGI come from the germline V gene. V was shortened by 7 bases and J by 0 bases, with 12 bases between the two germline ends. CDR3 length equals 14 residues. The CDR3 DNA follows: TGTGCCAGCACCCCTTGGGGGGACCAAGAGACCCAGTACTTC. It specifies CASTPWGDQETQYF.

The rearrangement uses TRBV19 and TRBJ2-7; D is possibly TRBD1 (5 bases). Germline V gives CDR1 LNHDA, CDR2 SQIVND (reference sequence). This CDR3 has 16 residues. V was cut by 4 bases and J by 3 bases, with 19 bases left in between. CDR3 DNA: TGTGCCAGTAGTAGTACTTTAGGGGTCCTTGGCTACGAGCAGTACTTC. It is translated as CASSSTLGVLGYEQYF. The variable domain in full, with the rest retrieved from reference TRBV19 and TRBJ2-7, is DGGITQSPKYLFRKEGQNVTLSCEQNLNHDAMYWYRQDPGQGLRLIYYSQIVNDFQKGDIAEGYSVSREKKESFPLTVTSAQKNPTAFYLCASSSTLGVLGYEQYFGPGTRLTVT.

V is TRBV19 and J is TRBJ2-3; 13 bases map to TRBD2. This CDR3 has 16 amino acids. Germline V gives CDR1 LNHDA, CDR2 SQIVND (reference sequence). The J segment lost 4 bases and the V segment lost 5 bases, leaving 6 bases of the junction unmatched. The CDR3 region is CASSPRTSGSSDTQYF. The DNA of the CDR3 is TGTGCCAGTAGTCCCCGGACTAGCGGGAGTTCAGATACGCAGTATTTT.

This clone occurred once. The gene calls are TRBV6-5 and TRBJ2-7; 7 bases fit TRBD2. Germline V gene data show CDR1 as MNHEY and CDR2 as SVGAGI. The CDR3 totals 15 residues. Trimming took 6 bases from V and 0 from J; bases not matched to a gene: 8. CDR3 nucleotides: TGTGCCAGCAGGGACGACGGGGGGAGCTCCTACGAGCAGTACTTC. It encodes CASRDDGGSSYEQYF.

J is TRBJ1-2 and V is TRBV5-4; a weak D match, TRBD1 (6 bases). This CDR3 comprises 13 residues. The germline V and J ends were trimmed by 3 bases and 4 bases, with 10 bases remaining between them. Germline CDR1 reads SGHNT; CDR2 reads YYREEE (reference sequence). The CDR3 spells CASSSQGIYGYTF. The CDR3 nucleotides are TGTGCCAGCAGCTCACAGGGCATCTATGGCTACACCTTC.

The chain couples TRBV5-4 to TRBJ2-2; 10 bases match TRBD2. Trimming took 0 bases from V and 2 from J; bases not matched to a gene: 4. The CDR3 runs to 17 residues. Germline V gene lookup returns CDR1 SGHNT and CDR2 YYREEE (reference sequence). DNA of the CDR3: TGTGCCAGCAGCTTGGGTGGACTAGCGGCAAACACCGGGGAGCTGTTTTTT. The encoded protein is CASSLGGLAANTGELFF.

The chain is built from TRBV3-1 (or the pseudogene TRBV3-2) and TRBJ2-7; D remains unclear. This CDR3 is 14 amino acids long. CDR1 and CDR2 (germline): LGHDT, YNNKEL (reference sequence). Trimming cost V 3 bases and J 10 bases, with 19 bases left between them. CDR3 sequence reads: CASSQLMTGLEQYF. CDR3 DNA: TGTGCCAGCAGCCAGTTGATGACTGGTCTTGAACAGTACTTC.

V gene TRBV30 combines with J gene TRBJ1-1; TRBD1 might be the D (6 bases). The CDR3 covers 15 residues. Germline V gene lookup returns CDR1 GTSNPN and CDR2 SVGIG (reference sequence). Trimming stripped 1 base from V and 1 base from J, with 13 bases between. CDR3 bases: TGTGCCTGGAGTGGGGGGGCCAGCTGGAACACTGAAGCTTTCTTT. It translates to CAWSGGASWNTEAFF.

The chain employs TRBV4-3 and TRBJ2-7; no definite D call. Germline V lookup: CDR1 LGHNA, CDR2 YSLEER. The CDR3 is made up of 13 amino acids. Between the trimmed V and J ends, which lost 1 base and 6 bases, there was a span of 10 bases. DNA of the CDR3: TGCGCCAGCAGCCAAGTTGGCGTTGGCGAGCAGTACTTC. It codes for CASSQVGVGEQYF.